One and the same sample provided the 9 T cell receptor beta chains below, sequenced in a study of blood T cell repertoires in COVID-19. The repertoire was sequenced with immunoSEQ multiplex PCR; TCRdb's copy has only in-frame clones and lacks some. In the table there are approximately 48,000 clones, 85% of which are singletons. Sequenced input: peripheral blood. Receptors originate from a man aged 60 to 69 with acute or convalescent COVID-19.

The J gene is TRBJ1-2, the V gene TRBV11-2; D remains unclear. This CDR3 spans 15 amino acids. V lost 2 bases and J 3 bases, leaving 13 bases between the germline ends. Germline V gene data show CDR1 as SGHAT and CDR2 as FQNNGV. CDR3 region: CASSLISDFYYGYTF. The CDR3, as DNA: TGTGCCAGCAGCTTAATTTCGGACTTCTACTATGGCTACACCTTC.

The chain uses TRBV11-2 and TRBJ2-1; D is perhaps TRBD2 (6 bases). This CDR3 is 16 amino acids long. Germline V CDR1 and CDR2: SGHAT, FQNNGV. V was shortened by 5 bases and J by 0 bases, with 14 bases between the two germline ends. The CDR3 sequence: CASSPPAGTSYNEQFF. CDR3 bases: TGTGCCAGCAGCCCCCCAGCGGGCACCTCCTACAATGAGCAGTTCTTC.

J is TRBJ2-3 and V is TRBV7-7; 16 nucleotides align to TRBD2. The CDR3 loop spans 16 amino acids. V shed 5 bases, J shed 5 bases, and the junction held 4 bases outside the gene matches. The germline gives CDR1 SSHAT, CDR2 FNYEAQ (reference sequence). CDR3 in DNA: TGTGCCAGCAGCCGGGGACTAGCGGGGGGGAGAGATACGCAGTATTTT. Encoded protein: CASSRGLAGGRDTQYF.

V is TRBV27 and J is TRBJ1-5; the D gene is possibly TRBD1 (6 bases). This CDR3 is built from 14 residues. The germline CDR1 and CDR2 sequences are MNHEY and SMNVEV (reference sequence). The V gene lost 5 bases and the J gene lost 0 bases, with 8 bases spanning the gap. The CDR3: CASSDRHSNQPQHF. The CDR3 DNA sequence: TGTGCCAGCAGTGACAGGCATAGCAATCAGCCCCAGCATTTT.

This chain links TRBV7-8 with TRBJ2-6, with 11 bases matching TRBD2. Trimming removed 5 bases from V and 0 bases from J; junction bases left unmatched: 9. Germline lookup yields CDR1 SGHVS and CDR2 FQNEAQ. The CDR3 is made up of 19 amino acids. The CDR3 here is CASSHSGRAATSGANVLTF. The CDR3 DNA reads TGTGCCAGCAGCCATAGCGGGAGGGCCGCAACCTCTGGGGCCAACGTCCTGACTTTC. The variable domain in full, with the rest retrieved from reference TRBV7-8 and TRBJ2-6, is GAGVSQSPRYKVAKRGQDVALRCDPISGHVSLFWYQQALGQGPEFLTYFQNEAQLDKSGLPSDRFFAERPEGSVSTLKIQRTQQEDSAVYLCASSHSGRAATSGANVLTFGAGSRLTVL.

This sequence joins TRBV2 and TRBJ1-6, with D unclear. CDR3 length: 13 amino acids. Germline V lookup: CDR1 SNHLY, CDR2 FYNNEI. V lost 7 bases and J lost 7, with 11 bases in between. The CDR3 here is CASIGQANSPLHF. The CDR3 region has the DNA TGTGCCAGCATAGGCCAGGCGAATTCACCCCTCCACTTT.

V and J are TRBV5-6 and TRBJ2-5; 7 bases line up with TRBD2. The CDR3 sequence is 13 residues long. Germline V lookup: CDR1 SGHDT, CDR2 YYEEEE. Germline trimming cut 0 bases from V and 5 bases from J; bases unmatched to any gene: 1. The CDR3 here is CASSLVGRETQYF. The CDR3 nucleotides are TGTGCCAGCAGCTTGGTCGGGAGGGAGACCCAGTACTTC.

The chain employs TRBV6-1 and TRBJ1-1, with D tentatively TRBD1 (6 bases). Per germline, CDR1 MNHNS and CDR2 SASEGT. The CDR3 covers 15 residues. V was trimmed by 2 bases and J by 7 bases, leaving 17 bases between them. CDR3 loop: CASSEPRTAILEAFF. CDR3 DNA: TGTGCCAGCAGTGAACCAAGGACAGCTATCCTTGAAGCTTTCTTT.

V gene TRBV28 combines with J gene TRBJ1-5; D is unclear. This CDR3 spans 14 amino acids. The V end lost 2 bases, the J end lost 1 base, and 6 bases lay between the germline ends. Germline assignment: CDR1 MDHEN and CDR2 SYDVKM. The CDR3 loop is CASSLLQSNQPQHF. For the CDR3, the DNA is TGTGCCAGCAGTTTACTGCAGAGCAATCAGCCCCAGCATTTT.